A single sample is the source of the 19 T cell receptor beta chains below, sequenced in a study of radiation and T cells in renal cell carcinoma. Time point in this sample: blood 4 weeks post-SBRT, at nephrectomy. Documented treatment: 15 Gy SBRT to primary tumor, nephrectomy 4 weeks later. The assay was immunoSEQ multiplex PCR, and TCRdb's table has in-frame clones only and misses some. Here the sample spans 120,000 to 150,000 clones, about 86% being singletons. The material sequenced was blood, taken from a patient whose treatment included radiotherapy and nephrectomy. The receptors stem from a woman between 45 and 65 years old with renal cell carcinoma.

The rearrangement links TRBV7-8 to TRBJ1-6; D gene ambiguous. The CDR3 runs 16 residues. The germline V and J ends were trimmed by 5 bases and 0 bases, with 11 bases remaining between them. Germline V gene data show CDR1 as SGHVS and CDR2 as FQNEAQ. CDR3 sequence (DNA): TGTGCCAGCAGCCTTCAGCCGAGCTCCTATAATTCACCCCTCCACTTT. Protein product: CASSLQPSSYNSPLHF. The entire variable domain, with the rest obtained from reference TRBV7-8 and TRBJ1-6, is as follows: GAGVSQSPRYKVAKRGQDVALRCDPISGHVSLFWYQQALGQGPEFLTYFQNEAQLDKSGLPSDRFFAERPEGSVSTLKIQRTQQEDSAVYLCASSLQPSSYNSPLHFGNGTRLTVT.

The chain has TRBV10-3 and TRBJ2-1, with TRBD2 matching over 12 bases. The V gene's germline CDR1 is ENHRY and CDR2 SYGVKD. The CDR3 length is 18 residues. The trim removed 0 bases at V and 0 bases at J, leaving 3 bases unmatched. CDR3: CAISESMGLAGSYNEQFF. The CDR3 DNA reads TGTGCCATCAGTGAGTCAATGGGACTAGCGGGCTCCTACAATGAGCAGTTCTTC.

In DNA form, the CDR3 reads TGCGCCAGCAGCCTCGATGTAGGGACAGGGTTTGGCTACACCTTC. This translates into CASSLDVGTGFGYTF. This chain links TRBV5-1 with TRBJ1-2, with 9 bases that match TRBD1. Germline V gene sequence: CDR1 SGHRS, CDR2 YFSETQ. The CDR3 is made up of 15 amino acids. Unmatched junction bases numbered 11, after V lost 4 bases and J lost 7 bases.

The chain couples TRBV29-1 to TRBJ1-2, with D maybe TRBD1 (5 bases). This CDR3 is 14 amino acids long. Germline CDR1 is SQVTM and CDR2 is ANQGSEA. The CDR3 DNA reads TGCAGTGATTTACAGGCGACAACTAACTATGGCTACACCTTC. Translated: CSDLQATTNYGYTF.

Here the CDR3 DNA reads TGTGCCAGCAGTTTGCTTCACGAGCAGTACTTC. It specifies CASSLLHEQYF. The V and J genes are TRBV28 and TRBJ2-7; no clear D gene. Germline V gene data show CDR1 as MDHEN and CDR2 as SYDVKM. Between the trimmed V and J ends, which lost 3 bases and 5 bases, there was a span of 5 bases. The CDR3 has 11 residues.

The genes are TRBV5-1 and TRBJ1-4; 10 positions match TRBD1. The germline CDR1 and CDR2 sequences are SGHRS and YFSETQ. The CDR3 contains 16 residues. Trimming took 3 bases from V and 3 from J; bases not matched to a gene: 5. The CDR3 loop reads CASSSGQGRPNEKLFF. DNA of the CDR3: TGCGCCAGCAGCTCGGGACAGGGGCGCCCTAATGAAAAACTGTTTTTT.

The chain couples TRBV10-3 to TRBJ1-3; no clear D. The V gene's germline CDR1 is ENHRY and CDR2 SYGVKD. The V and J ends lost 8 bases and 0 bases respectively, with 14 bases between them. The CDR3 consists of 15 residues. The DNA for the CDR3 is TGTGCCATCGTGAGGGATCCCAGCTCTGGAAACACCATATATTTT. Its translation is CAIVRDPSSGNTIYF.

The chain uses TRBV9 and TRBJ2-2; 8 bases fit TRBD1. V lost 6 bases and J lost 4; bases outside the gene matches: 5. This CDR3 spans 14 amino acids. The V gene's germline CDR1 is SGDLS and CDR2 YYNGEE. The CDR3 DNA sequence: TGTGCCAGCATGGGGACAGGCCTCACCGGGGAGCTGTTTTTT. This gives the protein CASMGTGLTGELFF.

The genes are TRBV9 and TRBJ1-2, with D uncertain. This CDR3 has 10 residues. Germline CDR1 reads SGDLS; CDR2 reads YYNGEE. The ends were cut back, 10 bases at V and 7 bases at J, with 11 bases in the middle. CDR3 nucleotide sequence: TGTGCCGGTCGGTGCGGTGGCTACACCTTC. Its translation: CAGRCGGYTF.

V gene TRBV29-1 combines with J gene TRBJ2-5; 7 bases align to TRBD1. V gave up 7 bases and J gave up 1 base; unmatched junction bases: 3. The CDR3 totals 12 residues. From germline, CDR1 is SQVTM and CDR2 ANQGSEA. The CDR3, as DNA: TGCAGCGCGGGACAGCCCCAAGAGACCCAGTACTTC. Its protein product is CSAGQPQETQYF.

The chain has TRBV29-1 and TRBJ1-3; 9 positions agree with TRBD1. Trimming at V came to 5 bases and at J to 4 bases, leaving 3 bases not matched to a gene. The CDR3 spans 13 residues. The germline V gene has CDR1 SQVTM and CDR2 ANQGSEA. The CDR3 spells CSVNTGGGNTIYF. The CDR3 coding sequence is TGCAGCGTTAATACAGGGGGCGGAAACACCATATATTTT.

The rearrangement uses TRBV7-2 and TRBJ2-5, with TRBD2 matching over 13 bases. The CDR3 is made up of 17 amino acids. V dropped 3 bases and J dropped 3; count of bases not matched to a gene: 7. The V gene's germline CDR1 is SGHTA and CDR2 FQGNSA. The CDR3 DNA reads as TGTGCCAGCAGCTTCCGATGGACTAGCGGGAGTGAAGAGACCCAGTACTTC. Translated: CASSFRWTSGSEETQYF.

The chain uses TRBV28 and TRBJ2-7, with a tentative D call TRBD1 (5 bases). The CDR3 loop spans 15 amino acids. V dropped 7 bases and J dropped 0 bases, with 16 bases sitting between them. Per germline, CDR1 MDHEN and CDR2 SYDVKM. CDR3 sequence: CASTLIGASSYEQYF. In nucleotides, the CDR3 is TGTGCCAGCACCTTAATAGGGGCCAGCTCCTACGAGCAGTACTTC.

The genes are TRBV6-6 and TRBJ1-1, with 7 bases that match TRBD1. V trimming: 2 bases; J trimming: 8 bases; junction bases outside the gene matches: 5. The germline V gene encodes CDR1 MNHNY and CDR2 SVGAGI (reference sequence). The CDR3 contains 13 residues. The CDR3 here is CASSYRQGEEAFF. CDR3 nucleotide sequence: TGTGCCAGCAGTTACCGGCAGGGGGAAGAAGCTTTCTTT.

The chain has TRBV19 and TRBJ1-1; TRBD1 is a possible D gene (6 bases). The V and J ends lost 5 bases and 5 bases respectively, with 15 bases between them. CDR1 LNHDA and CDR2 SQIVND come from the germline V gene (reference sequence). This CDR3 is 14 amino acids long. The CDR3 nucleotides are TGTGCCAGTAGTTTCTTGGGGGCAGAGACTGAAGCTTTCTTT. This gives the protein CASSFLGAETEAFF.

With respect to this clone: This sample includes further DNA sequences coding for the same CDR3. The chain couples TRBV18 to TRBJ1-2, with D maybe TRBD1 (5 bases). Looked up from germline, CDR1 is KGHSH and CDR2 is LQKENI. This CDR3 spans 13 amino acids. The germline V and J ends were trimmed by 2 bases and 1 base, with 5 bases remaining between them. For the CDR3, the DNA is TGTGCCAGCTCACCAGACAGTAACTATGGCTACACCTTC. Its translation: CASSPDSNYGYTF.

The V and J genes are TRBV5-1 and TRBJ2-7; D gene uncertain. In germline, CDR1 is SGHRS, CDR2 YFSETQ. This CDR3 has 17 residues. V lost 6 bases and J 3 bases, leaving 25 bases between the germline ends. CDR3 nucleotides: TGCGCCAGCACCCCAATGGGCCCACCAGGTGGTAACTACGAGCAGTACTTC. Translated: CASTPMGPPGGNYEQYF.

The gene calls are TRBV5-4 and TRBJ2-2; D uncertain. There are 13 residues in the CDR3. The V end lost 0 bases, the J end lost 6 bases, and 6 bases lay between the germline ends. Germline loops: CDR1 SGHNT, CDR2 YYREEE (reference sequence). CDR3 sequence (DNA): TGTGCCAGCAGCTTGGAACTCCCCGGGGAGCTGTTTTTT. It is translated as CASSLELPGELFF.

The rearrangement joins TRBV27 to TRBJ1-2; 8 nucleotides align to TRBD1. CDR3 length: 13 residues. Looked up from germline, CDR1 is MNHEY and CDR2 is SMNVEV (reference sequence). The trim removed 3 bases at V and 8 bases at J, leaving 5 bases unmatched. CDR3 region: CASSFATGAGYTF. DNA for the CDR3: TGTGCCAGCAGTTTCGCGACAGGGGCCGGCTACACCTTC.